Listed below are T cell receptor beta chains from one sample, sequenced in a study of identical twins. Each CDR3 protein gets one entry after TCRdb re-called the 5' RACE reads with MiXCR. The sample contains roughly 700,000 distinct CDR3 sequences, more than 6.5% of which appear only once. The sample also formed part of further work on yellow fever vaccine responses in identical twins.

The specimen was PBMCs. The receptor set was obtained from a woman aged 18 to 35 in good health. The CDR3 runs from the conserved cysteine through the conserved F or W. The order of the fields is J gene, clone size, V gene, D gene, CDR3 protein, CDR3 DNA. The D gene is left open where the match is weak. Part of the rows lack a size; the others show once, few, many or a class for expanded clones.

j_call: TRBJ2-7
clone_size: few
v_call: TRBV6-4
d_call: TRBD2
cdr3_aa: CASSVSSGSFEQYF
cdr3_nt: TGTGCCAGCAGTGTATCTAGCGGGAGTTTCGAGCAGTACTTC

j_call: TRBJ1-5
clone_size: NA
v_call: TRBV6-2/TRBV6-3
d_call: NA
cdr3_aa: CASSPDRYQPQHF
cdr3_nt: TGTGCCAGCAGTCCGGACAGATATCAGCCCCAGCATTTT

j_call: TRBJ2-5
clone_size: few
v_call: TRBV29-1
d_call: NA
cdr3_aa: CSVEKGDRSETQYF
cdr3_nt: TGCAGCGTTGAAAAGGGAGACAGATCGGAGACCCAGTACTTC

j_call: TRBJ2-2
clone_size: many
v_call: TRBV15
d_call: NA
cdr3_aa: CATSRETVYTGELFF
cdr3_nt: TGTGCCACCAGCAGAGAGACAGTATACACCGGGGAGCTGTTTTTT

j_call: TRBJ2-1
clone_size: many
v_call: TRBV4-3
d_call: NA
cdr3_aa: CASSQEGQGSEQFF
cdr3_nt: TGCGCCAGCAGCCAAGAGGGGCAAGGGAGTGAGCAGTTCTTC

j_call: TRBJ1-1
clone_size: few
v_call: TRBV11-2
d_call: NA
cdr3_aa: CASSLDLRVGAFF
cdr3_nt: TGTGCCAGCAGCTTAGATCTCAGGGTTGGGGCTTTCTTT

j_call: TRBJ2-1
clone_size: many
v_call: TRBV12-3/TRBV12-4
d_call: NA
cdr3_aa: CASRLRDTDNEQFF
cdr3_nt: TGTGCCAGCAGGCTCCGGGACACAGACAATGAGCAGTTCTTC

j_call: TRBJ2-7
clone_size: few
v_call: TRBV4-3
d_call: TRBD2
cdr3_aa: CASSQDRTSGSPYYEQYF
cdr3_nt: TGCGCCAGCAGCCAAGATCGGACTAGCGGGAGTCCGTACTACGAGCAGTACTTC

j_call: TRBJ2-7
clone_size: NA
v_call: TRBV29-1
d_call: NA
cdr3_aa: CSVVASYEQYF
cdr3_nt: TGCAGCGTTGTGGCCTCGTACGAGCAGTACTTC

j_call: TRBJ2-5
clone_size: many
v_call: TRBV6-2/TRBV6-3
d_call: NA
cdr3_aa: CASRRLQNRDQETQYF
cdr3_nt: TGTGCCAGCAGGCGCTTACAAAACAGGGATCAAGAGACCCAGTACTTC

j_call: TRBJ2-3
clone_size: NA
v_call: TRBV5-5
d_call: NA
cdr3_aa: CASSSGPSVATQYF
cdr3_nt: TGTGCCAGCAGCTCTGGGCCTAGCGTTGCTACGCAGTATTTT

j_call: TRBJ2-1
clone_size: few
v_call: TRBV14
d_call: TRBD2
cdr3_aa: CASSQDISASGNSYNEQFF
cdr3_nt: TGTGCCAGCAGCCAAGATATTTCGGCTAGCGGAAATTCCTACAATGAGCAGTTCTTC

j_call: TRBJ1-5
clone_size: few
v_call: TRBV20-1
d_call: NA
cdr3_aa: CSASERTRVNQPQHF
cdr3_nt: TGCAGTGCTAGTGAAAGGACCAGGGTCAATCAGCCCCAGCATTTT

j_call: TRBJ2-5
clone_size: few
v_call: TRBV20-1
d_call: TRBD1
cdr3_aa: CSATRGQGGIGETQYF
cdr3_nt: TGCAGTGCAACCCGGGGACAGGGAGGAATCGGAGAGACCCAGTACTTC

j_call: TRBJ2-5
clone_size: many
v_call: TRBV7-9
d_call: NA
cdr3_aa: CASSFSSGAETQYF
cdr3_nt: TGTGCCAGCAGCTTCTCGTCAGGGGCAGAGACCCAGTACTTC

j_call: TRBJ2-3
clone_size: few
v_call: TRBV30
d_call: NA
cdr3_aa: CAWSVGVQSTDTQYF
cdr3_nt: TGTGCCTGGAGTGTCGGGGTCCAAAGCACAGATACGCAGTATTTT

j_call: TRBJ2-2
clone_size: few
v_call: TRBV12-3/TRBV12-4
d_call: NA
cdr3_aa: CASSSDPGELFF
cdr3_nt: TGTGCCAGCAGTTCGGATCCCGGGGAGCTGTTTTTT

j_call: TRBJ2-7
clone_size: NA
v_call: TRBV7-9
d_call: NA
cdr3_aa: CASSLIRGDYEQYF
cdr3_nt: TGTGCCAGCAGCTTAATTAGGGGTGATTACGAGCAGTACTTC

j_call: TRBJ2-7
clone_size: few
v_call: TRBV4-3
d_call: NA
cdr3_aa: CASSQAGAGSDEQYF
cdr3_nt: TGCGCCAGCAGCCAAGCGGGGGCGGGCTCCGACGAGCAGTACTTC

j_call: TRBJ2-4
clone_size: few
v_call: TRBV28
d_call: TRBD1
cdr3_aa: CASSLGDRGKNIQYF
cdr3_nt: TGTGCCAGCAGTTTAGGGGACAGGGGTAAAAACATTCAGTACTTC

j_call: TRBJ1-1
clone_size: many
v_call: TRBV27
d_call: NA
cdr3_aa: CASSLLSTSNTEAFF
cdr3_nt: TGTGCCAGCAGTTTATTGTCGACTTCGAACACTGAAGCTTTCTTT

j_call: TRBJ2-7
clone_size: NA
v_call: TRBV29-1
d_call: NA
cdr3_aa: CSVVAGRSEQYF
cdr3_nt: TGCAGCGTTGTGGCGGGACGGTCCGAGCAGTACTTC

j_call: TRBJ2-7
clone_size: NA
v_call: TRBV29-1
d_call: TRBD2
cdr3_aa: CSVEYLAGGGEQYF
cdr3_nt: TGCAGCGTTGAATATCTAGCGGGAGGAGGCGAGCAGTACTTC

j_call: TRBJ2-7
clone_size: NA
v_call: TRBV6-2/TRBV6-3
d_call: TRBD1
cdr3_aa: CASSYDRAAYEQYF
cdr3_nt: TGTGCCAGCAGTTACGACAGGGCTGCCTACGAGCAGTACTTC

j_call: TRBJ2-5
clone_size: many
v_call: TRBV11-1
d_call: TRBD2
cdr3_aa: CASSLPERGLAGVKETQYF
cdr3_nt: TGTGCCAGCAGCTTACCCGAACGCGGACTAGCGGGAGTGAAGGAGACCCAGTACTTC

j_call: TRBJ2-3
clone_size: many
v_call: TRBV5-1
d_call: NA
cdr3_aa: CASSSTGTNRRDTQYF
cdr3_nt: TGCGCCAGCAGCAGCACCGGGACAAACCGGAGAGATACGCAGTATTTT

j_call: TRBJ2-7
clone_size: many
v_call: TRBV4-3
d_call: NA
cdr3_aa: CASSQGVDFRTDEQYF
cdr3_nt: TGCGCCAGCAGCCAAGGTGTTGATTTTCGGACAGACGAGCAGTACTTC

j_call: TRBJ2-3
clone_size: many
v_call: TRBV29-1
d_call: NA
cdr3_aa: CSVEGQGSTDTQYF
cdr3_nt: TGCAGCGTTGAGGGCCAGGGGAGCACAGATACGCAGTATTTT

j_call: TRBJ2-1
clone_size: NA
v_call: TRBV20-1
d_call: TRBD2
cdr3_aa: CCARDHQREGRFSSNEQFF
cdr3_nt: TGCTGTGCTAGAGATCACCAGCGGGAGGGCCGATTTAGTAGTAATGAGCAGTTCTTC

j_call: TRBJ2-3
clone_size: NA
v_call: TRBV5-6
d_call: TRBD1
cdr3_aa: CASSLLLMTGPLTDTQYF
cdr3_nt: TGTGCCAGCAGCTTGCTCCTGATGACAGGGCCCCTCACAGATACGCAGTATTTT

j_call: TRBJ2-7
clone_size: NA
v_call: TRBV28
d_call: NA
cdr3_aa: CASSWGNAYEQYF
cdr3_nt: TGTGCCAGCAGTTGGGGGAATGCGTACGAGCAGTACTTC

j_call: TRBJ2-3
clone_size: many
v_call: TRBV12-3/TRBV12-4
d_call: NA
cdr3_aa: CASSSMEITDTQYF
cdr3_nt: TGTGCCAGCAGTTCAATGGAAATCACAGATACGCAGTATTTT

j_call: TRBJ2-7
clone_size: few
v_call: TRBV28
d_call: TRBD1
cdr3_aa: CASRWGQGSYEQYF
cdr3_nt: TGTGCCAGCAGGTGGGGACAGGGATCCTACGAGCAGTACTTC

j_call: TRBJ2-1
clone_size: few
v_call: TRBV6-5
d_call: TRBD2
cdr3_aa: CASSYFSGNNEQFF
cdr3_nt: TGTGCCAGCAGTTATTTTAGCGGGAACAATGAGCAGTTCTTC

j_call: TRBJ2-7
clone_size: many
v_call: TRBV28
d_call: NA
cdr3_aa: CASSLPEGFRGVGYEQYF
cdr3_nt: TGTGCCAGCAGTTTACCGGAAGGCTTCAGGGGCGTAGGGTACGAGCAGTACTTC

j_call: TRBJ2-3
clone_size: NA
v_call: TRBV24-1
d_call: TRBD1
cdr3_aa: CATSDRGQGAGDTQYF
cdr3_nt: TGTGCCACCAGTGACCGAGGACAGGGGGCCGGAGATACGCAGTATTTT

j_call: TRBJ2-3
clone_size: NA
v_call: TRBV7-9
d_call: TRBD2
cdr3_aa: CASSSPGLEDTDTQYF
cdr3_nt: TGTGCCAGCAGCTCGCCCGGACTAGAGGACACAGATACGCAGTATTTT

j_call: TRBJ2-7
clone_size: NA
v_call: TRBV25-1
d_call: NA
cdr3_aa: CASTPGLDF
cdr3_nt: TGTGCCAGCACCCCAGGCCTGGACTTC

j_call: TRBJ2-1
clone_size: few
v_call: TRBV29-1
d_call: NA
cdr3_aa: CSVITSLPSSYNEQFF
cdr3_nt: TGCAGCGTCATAACCTCACTCCCGAGCTCCTACAATGAGCAGTTCTTC

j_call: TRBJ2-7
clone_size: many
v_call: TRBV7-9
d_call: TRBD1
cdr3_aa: CASRPTGAYEQYF
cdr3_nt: TGTGCCAGCAGACCGACAGGGGCCTACGAGCAGTACTTC

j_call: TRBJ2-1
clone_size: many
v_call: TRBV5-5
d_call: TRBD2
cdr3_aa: CASSLIMGLAGGYNEQFF
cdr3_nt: TGTGCCAGCAGCTTGATAATGGGGCTAGCGGGAGGGTACAATGAGCAGTTCTTC

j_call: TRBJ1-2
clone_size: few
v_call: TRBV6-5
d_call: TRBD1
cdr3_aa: CASSYFTGETNYGYTF
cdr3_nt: TGTGCCAGCAGTTACTTTACAGGGGAAACCAACTATGGCTACACCTTC

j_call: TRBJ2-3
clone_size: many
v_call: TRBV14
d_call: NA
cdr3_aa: CASSQNVVDTQYF
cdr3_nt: TGTGCCAGCAGCCAGAACGTGGTGGATACGCAGTATTTT

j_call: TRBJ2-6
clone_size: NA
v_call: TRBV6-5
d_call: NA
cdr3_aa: CASSYSQASGANVLTF
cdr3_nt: TGTGCCAGCAGTTACTCACAGGCCTCTGGGGCCAACGTCCTGACTTTC

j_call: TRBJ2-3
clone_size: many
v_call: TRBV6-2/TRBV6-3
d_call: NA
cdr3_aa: CASSYVDTQYF
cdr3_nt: TGTGCCAGCAGTTACGTGGATACGCAGTATTTT

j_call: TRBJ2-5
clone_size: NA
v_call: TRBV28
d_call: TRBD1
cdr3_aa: CASSLLLGQGDQETQYF
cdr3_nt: TGTGCCAGCAGCCTACTTCTTGGACAGGGGGACCAAGAGACCCAGTACTTC

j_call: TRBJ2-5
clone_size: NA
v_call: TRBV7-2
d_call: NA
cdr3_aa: CASSLDPGSMETQYF
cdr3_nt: TGTGCCAGCAGCTTAGACCCAGGGAGTATGGAGACCCAGTACTTC

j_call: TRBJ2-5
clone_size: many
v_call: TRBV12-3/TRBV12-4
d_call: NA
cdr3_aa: CASSSPWTEQETQYF
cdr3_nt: TGTGCCAGCAGCTCTCCATGGACAGAACAAGAGACCCAGTACTTC

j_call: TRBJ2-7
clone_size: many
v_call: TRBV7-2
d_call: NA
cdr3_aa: CASSLAASSYEQYF
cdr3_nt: TGTGCCAGCAGCTTAGCGGCCAGTTCCTACGAGCAGTACTTC

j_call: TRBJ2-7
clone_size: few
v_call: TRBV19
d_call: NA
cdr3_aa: CARGDLGLYF
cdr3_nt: TGTGCCAGGGGGGATTTAGGGCTGTACTTC

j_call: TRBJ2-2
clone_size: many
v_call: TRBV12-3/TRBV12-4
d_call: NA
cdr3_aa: CASKGQRNTGELFF
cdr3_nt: TGTGCCAGCAAGGGACAACGTAACACCGGGGAGCTGTTTTTT